This entry is about one T cell receptor (delta chain). What it recognizes is unknown. The sample is drawn from a study of Vδ1+ human thymocytes. Trimming took 3 bases from V and 0 from J, leaving 2 bases between them. Germline V CDR1 and CDR2: TSWWSYY, QGS. CDR3 length: 12 residues. Extracted RNA was reverse transcribed into cDNA. Multiplex PCR used pooled V-gene forward primers and a constant-region reverse primer to amplify CDR3s. TCRdb called clones from the multiplex PCR reads again using CATT. The sample includes about 75,000 delta-chain clones, approximately 37% of them seen just once. Study results and caveats: Thymic delta-chain repertoires held approximately 20% Vdelta2 sequences and few Vdelta3, despite high sort purity. In the thymus, TRG and TRD repertoires looked highly polyclonal with Gaussian CDR3 lengths.

The TCR sequence derives from a boy under three years old who had congenital heart surgery. This chain joins TRDV1 and TRDJ1, with no clear D. The sample consisted of Vdelta1+ gamma-delta thymocytes from the thymus. Sample subset: FACS-sorted CD3+ TCRalphabeta- TCRVdelta1+ TCRVdelta2- thymocytes. CDR3 coding DNA: TGTGCTCTTGGGGATTACACCGATAAACTCATCTTT. Translated: CALGDYTDKLIF.